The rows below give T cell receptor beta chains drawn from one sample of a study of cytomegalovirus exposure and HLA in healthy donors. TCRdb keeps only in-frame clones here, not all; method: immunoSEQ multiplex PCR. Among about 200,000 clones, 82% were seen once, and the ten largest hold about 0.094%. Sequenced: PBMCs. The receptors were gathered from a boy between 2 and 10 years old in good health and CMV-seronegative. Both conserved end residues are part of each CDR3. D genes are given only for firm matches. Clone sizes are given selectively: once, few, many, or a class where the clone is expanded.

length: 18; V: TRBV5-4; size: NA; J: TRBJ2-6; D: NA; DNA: TGTGCCAGCAGCTTGGGGGCGGGACCACCTTCTGGGGCCAACGTCCTGACTTTC; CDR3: CASSLGAGPPSGANVLTF
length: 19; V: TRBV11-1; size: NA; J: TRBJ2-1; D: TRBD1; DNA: TGTGCCAGCAGCTTAGTTGGGACAGGGGTAGCCTTGGGCTACAATGAGCAGTTCTTC; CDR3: CASSLVGTGVALGYNEQFF
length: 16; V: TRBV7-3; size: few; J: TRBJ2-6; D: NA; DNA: TGTGCCAGCAGCCCCCACAGGGCGCGGGGGGCCAACGTCCTGACTTTC; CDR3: CASSPHRARGANVLTF
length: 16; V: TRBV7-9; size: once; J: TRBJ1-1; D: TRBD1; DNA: TGTGCCAGCAGCTCAGACGAGACAGGGGGCCACACTGAAGCTTTCTTT; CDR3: CASSSDETGGHTEAFF
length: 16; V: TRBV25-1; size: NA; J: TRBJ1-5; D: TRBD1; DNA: TGTGCCAGCAGTGACTCCGGACAGGGGGGATCATGCCCCCAGCATTTT; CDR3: CASSDSGQGGSCPQHF
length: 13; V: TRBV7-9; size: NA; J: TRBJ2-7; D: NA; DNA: TGTGCCAGCAGCTTAGCGGGCGTCCACGAGCAGTACTTC; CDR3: CASSLAGVHEQYF
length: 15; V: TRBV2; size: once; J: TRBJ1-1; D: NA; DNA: TGTGCCAGCACTCTCGCAGGGGTGAGGAACACTGAAGCTTTCTTT; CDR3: CASTLAGVRNTEAFF
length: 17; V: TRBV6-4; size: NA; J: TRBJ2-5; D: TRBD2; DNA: TGTGCCAGCAGTGACTCGGACTCGGGGGGGGGCCAAGAGACCCAGTACTTC; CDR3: CASSDSDSGGGQETQYF
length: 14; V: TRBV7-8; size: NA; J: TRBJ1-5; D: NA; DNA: TGTGCCAGCAGCTTAGCCCAGGGCAATCAGCCCCAGCATTTT; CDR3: CASSLAQGNQPQHF
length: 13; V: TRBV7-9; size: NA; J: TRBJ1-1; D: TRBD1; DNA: TGTGCCAGCAGCTTAGAGACAGGGGTGTCGGCTTTCTTT; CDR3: CASSLETGVSAFF
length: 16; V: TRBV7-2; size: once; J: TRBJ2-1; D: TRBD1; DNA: TGTGCCAGCAGCTTGCAGGGGGTCCTTGCCTACAATGAGCAGTTCTTC; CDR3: CASSLQGVLAYNEQFF
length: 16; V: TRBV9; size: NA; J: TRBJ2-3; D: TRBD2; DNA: TGTGCCAGCAGCCCAGGGGGGAGCGGGGGGACAGATACGCAGTATTTT; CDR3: CASSPGGSGGTDTQYF
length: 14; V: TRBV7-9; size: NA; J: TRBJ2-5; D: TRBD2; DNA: TGTGCCAGCAGCCCCCCGGGGGAGGGAGAGACCCAGTACTTC; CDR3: CASSPPGEGETQYF
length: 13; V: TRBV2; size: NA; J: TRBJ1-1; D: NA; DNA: TGTGCCAGCAGTGAAGGTCCGGGGACTGAAGCTTTCTTT; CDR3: CASSEGPGTEAFF
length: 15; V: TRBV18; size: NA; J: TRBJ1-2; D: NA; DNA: TGTGCCAGCTCACCAGGCACAGTGGGGCCCTATGGCTACACCTTC; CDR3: CASSPGTVGPYGYTF
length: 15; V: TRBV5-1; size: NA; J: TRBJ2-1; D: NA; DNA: TGCGCCAGCAGCTTAAAAGGGGTGGGAGGCAATGAGCAGTTCTTC; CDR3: CASSLKGVGGNEQFF
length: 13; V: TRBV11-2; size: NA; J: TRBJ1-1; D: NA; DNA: TGTGCCAGCAGCCGGGGATGGGACACTGAAGCTTTCTTT; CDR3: CASSRGWDTEAFF
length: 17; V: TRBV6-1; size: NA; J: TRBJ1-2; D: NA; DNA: TGTGCCAGCAGTGAACGAGTCGGGACACTTAAACCGTATGGCTACACCTTC; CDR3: CASSERVGTLKPYGYTF
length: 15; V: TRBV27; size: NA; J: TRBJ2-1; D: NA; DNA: TGTGCCAGCAGTTTGGGGGGAAGCTCCTACAATGAGCAGTTCTTC; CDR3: CASSLGGSSYNEQFF
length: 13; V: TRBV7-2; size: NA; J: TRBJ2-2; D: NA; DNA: TGTGCCAGCAGCCGACAACCGACCGGGGAGCTGTTTTTT; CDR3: CASSRQPTGELFF
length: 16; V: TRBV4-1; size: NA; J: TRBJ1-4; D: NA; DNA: TGCGCCAGCAGCCAGATCGACAGGACAACTAATGAAAAACTGTTTTTT; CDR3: CASSQIDRTTNEKLFF
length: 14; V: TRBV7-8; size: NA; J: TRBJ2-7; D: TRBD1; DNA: TGTGCCAGCAGCTTAATCGACAGGGGGACGGAGCAGTACTTC; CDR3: CASSLIDRGTEQYF
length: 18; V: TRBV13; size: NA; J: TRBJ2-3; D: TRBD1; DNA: TGTGCCAGCAGCTTGGGACAGGGGCGCCCTCGGAGCACAGATACGCAGTATTTT; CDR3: CASSLGQGRPRSTDTQYF
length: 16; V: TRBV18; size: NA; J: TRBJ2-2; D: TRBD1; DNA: TGTGCCAGCTCACCCCGACAGGGTCCCCCTACCGGGGAGCTGTTTTTT; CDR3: CASSPRQGPPTGELFF
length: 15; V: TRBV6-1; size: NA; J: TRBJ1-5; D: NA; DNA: TGTGCCAGCAGCCCCACTGCAGGGTCCGATCAGCCCCAGCATTTT; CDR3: CASSPTAGSDQPQHF
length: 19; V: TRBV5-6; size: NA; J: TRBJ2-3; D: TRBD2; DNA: TGTGCCAGCAGCTTGCAATACGGGACTAGCGGATTTAGCACAGATACGCAGTATTTT; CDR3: CASSLQYGTSGFSTDTQYF
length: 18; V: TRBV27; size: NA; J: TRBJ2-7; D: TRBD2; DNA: TGTGCCAGCAGTTTCCTCCCTCCCAGCGGGGGCCTTCCCTACGAGCAGTACTTC; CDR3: CASSFLPPSGGLPYEQYF
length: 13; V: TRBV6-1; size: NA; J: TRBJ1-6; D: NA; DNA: TGTGCCAGCAGTGAAGTCAGGGGTTCACCCCTCCACTTT; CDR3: CASSEVRGSPLHF
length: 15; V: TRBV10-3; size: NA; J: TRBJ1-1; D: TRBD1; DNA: TGTGCCATCAGCCTAGATGGACAGGGGGTCACTGAAGCTTTCTTT; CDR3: CAISLDGQGVTEAFF
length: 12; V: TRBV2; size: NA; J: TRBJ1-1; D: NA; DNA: TGTGCCAGCAGGCCAGAGGGAGGGGATGCTTTCTTT; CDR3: CASRPEGGDAFF
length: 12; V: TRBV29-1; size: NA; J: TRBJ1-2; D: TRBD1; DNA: TGCAGCGCCGGGCTGACAGGGGTGGGATACACCTTC; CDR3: CSAGLTGVGYTF
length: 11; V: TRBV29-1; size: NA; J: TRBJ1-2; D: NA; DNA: TGCAGCGTTGAGTCGGGCTATGGCTACACCTTC; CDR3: CSVESGYGYTF
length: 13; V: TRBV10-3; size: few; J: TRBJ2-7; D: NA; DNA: TGTGCCATCAGTTCGGGACAAGGATACGAGCAGTACTTC; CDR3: CAISSGQGYEQYF
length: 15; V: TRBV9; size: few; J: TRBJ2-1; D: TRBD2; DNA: TGTGCCAGCAGCGTAGATCCAGCGGGGCACAATGAGCAGTTCTTC; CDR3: CASSVDPAGHNEQFF
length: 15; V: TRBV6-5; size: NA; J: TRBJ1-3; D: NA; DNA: TGTGCCAGCAGTTACTCGGGGACAAGTAGTAACACCATATATTTT; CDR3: CASSYSGTSSNTIYF
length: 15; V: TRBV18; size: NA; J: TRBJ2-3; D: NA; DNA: TGTGCCAGCTCAGACGCGCGAGGAGAAGCAGATACGCAGTATTTT; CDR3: CASSDARGEADTQYF
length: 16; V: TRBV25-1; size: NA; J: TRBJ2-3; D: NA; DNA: TGTGCCAGCAGTGATCGGGGGACGGTCGGACCAGATACGCAGTATTTT; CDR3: CASSDRGTVGPDTQYF
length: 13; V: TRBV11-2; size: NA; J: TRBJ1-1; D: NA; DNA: TGTGCCAGCAGCCGAACCAGGGATGCTGAAGCTTTCTTT; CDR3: CASSRTRDAEAFF
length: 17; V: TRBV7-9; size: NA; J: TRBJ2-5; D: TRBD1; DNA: TGTGCCAGCAGCCCCGTCTCCCCGGACAGGGGGATGGAGACCCAGTACTTC; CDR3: CASSPVSPDRGMETQYF
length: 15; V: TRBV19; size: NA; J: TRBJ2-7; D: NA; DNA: TGTGCCAGTAGTGCCGTGGCTCGGAGCTCCTACGAGCAGTACTTC; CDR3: CASSAVARSSYEQYF
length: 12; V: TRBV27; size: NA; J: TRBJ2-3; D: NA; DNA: TGTGCCAGCAGTTCGCCTATCTCTACGCAGTATTTT; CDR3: CASSSPISTQYF
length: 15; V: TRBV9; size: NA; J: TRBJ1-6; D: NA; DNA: TGTGCCAGCAGCGTAGGGGGAGGGGTAGGGTCACCCCTCCACTTT; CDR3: CASSVGGGVGSPLHF
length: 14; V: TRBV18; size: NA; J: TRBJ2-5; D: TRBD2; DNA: TGTGCCAGCTCACCCACTAGCGGGCCGGAGACCCAGTACTTC; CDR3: CASSPTSGPETQYF
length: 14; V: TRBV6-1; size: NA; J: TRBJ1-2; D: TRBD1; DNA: TGTGCCAGCAGGGCAGGACAGGCTTACTATGGCTACACCTTC; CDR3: CASRAGQAYYGYTF
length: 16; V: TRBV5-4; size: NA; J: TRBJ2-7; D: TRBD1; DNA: TGTGCCAGCAGCTTCGGACAGGGCAGGAGCTCCTACGAGCAGTACTTC; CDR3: CASSFGQGRSSYEQYF
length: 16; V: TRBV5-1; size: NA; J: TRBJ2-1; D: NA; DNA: TGCGCCAGCAGCTTGGCCGGGGGTCACGACTACAATGAGCAGTTCTTC; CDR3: CASSLAGGHDYNEQFF
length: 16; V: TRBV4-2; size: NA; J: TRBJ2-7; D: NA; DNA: TGTGCCAGCAGCCAAGATAGAGGCGGGAACTCCTACGAGCAGTACTTC; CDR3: CASSQDRGGNSYEQYF
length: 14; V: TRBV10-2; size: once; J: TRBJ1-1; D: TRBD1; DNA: TGCGCCAGCAGACCCGCGGGACAGGGGGTTGAAGCTTTCTTT; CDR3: CASRPAGQGVEAFF
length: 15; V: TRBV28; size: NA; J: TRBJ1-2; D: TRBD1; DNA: TGTGCCAGCAGTTTAAGGGACAGGGGGATCTATGGCTACACCTTC; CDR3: CASSLRDRGIYGYTF